This TCR beta chain comes out of a study of blood T cell repertoires in COVID-19. Study-wide context: COVID-19 samples, acute and convalescent, were from the United States, Italy and Spain. Sources were T cells, B-cell-depleted T cells, or PBMCs; the material itself was cDNA or gDNA.

The authors' processing: Amplification of reference gene primers was used by the study to estimate nucleated cell counts. Method: immunoSEQ multiplex PCR; TCRdb's copy keeps in-frame clones and lacks some. The DNA was the basis for D and trimming; V, J and clone size are from that table. The sample yields 70,000 or so clones, roughly 89% seen once. This CDR3 comprises 17 residues. Trimming took 1 base from V and 3 from J, leaving 19 bases between them. Germline V gene lookup returns CDR1 LGHNA and CDR2 YNFKEQ. The sample consisted of peripheral blood. This sequence joins TRBV4-2 and TRBJ2-7, with D tentatively TRBD1 (7 bases). The origin of this receptor is a human donor in a cohort sampled during active COVID-19. CDR3 sequence reads: CASSQAVGGTANYEQYF. As DNA, the CDR3 is TGTGCCAGCAGCCAAGCTGTTGGCGGGACAGCCAACTACGAGCAGTACTTC.